This entry features one T cell receptor (beta chain) sequence. This record comes from a study of cytomegalovirus exposure and HLA in healthy donors. On the study more broadly: Early on, a data release was issued that held 80 million or so unique TCRs from HLA-typed donors.

Although they were nominally healthy when sampled, donors likely had unrecorded immune exposures. PCR involved 60 Vbeta and 13 Jbeta primers. The assay was immunoSEQ multiplex PCR, and TCRdb's table has in-frame clones only and misses some. The table records 110,000 to 150,000 clones, approximately 80% of them present only once. V dropped 3 bases and J dropped 5 bases, with 19 bases sitting between them. There are 16 residues in the CDR3. Germline V lookup: CDR1 SGHRS, CDR2 YFSETQ. Input material: PBMCs. The receptor was derived from a male donor in good health and CMV-seronegative. The V call is TRBV5-1, the J call TRBJ2-3; weak D call: TRBD2 (6 bases). CDR3 amino acids: CASSSRLVSGVDTQYF. CDR3 nucleotide sequence: TGCGCCAGCAGCTCGAGACTAGTCTCGGGGGTAGATACGCAGTATTTT.